Each of the 28 T cell receptor beta chains below was sequenced from the same sample in a study of blood T cells in healthy people across ages (dated by TCRdb to between 2015 and 2016). The method behind the library was 5' RACE. For sequencing, an Illumina HiSeq 2500 was employed. A second PCR of roughly 6 to 11 cycles was run with a J-beta primer mix and a sample-barcoded 5' primer. The raw public reads went through TCRdb reprocessing: fastp at Q25, MiXCR clone calling, in-frame beta chains kept. Rows are combined by CDR3 protein, so each entry shows the most common genes and DNA. This sample lists roughly 500,000 distinct CDR3 sequences; about 25% were detected once. The top ten hold less than 20% of the sample. The source material was blood. These receptors originate from a woman in her 70s in good health.

This clonotype has just a few counts. The chain uses TRBV7-2 and TRBJ1-3, with D perhaps TRBD1 (6 bases). In germline, CDR1 is SGHTA, CDR2 FQGNSA. Deletions cut 9 bases from V and 3 bases from J, with 15 bases between. The CDR3 runs 14 residues. CDR3 DNA: TGTGCCAGTCTAAAGGGGGGTGGTGGAAACACCATATATTTT. This sequence encodes CASLKGGGGNTIYF.

The sample holds a few counts of this clonotype. Compared with germline, one end of the junction differs, possibly owing to a read error. The chain uses TRBV29-1 and TRBJ2-1; 7 nucleotides agree with TRBD2. Germline CDR1 and CDR2: SQVTM and ANQGSEA. The CDR3 consists of 14 residues. CDR3: CGGAGGSSYNEQFF. In DNA form, the CDR3 reads TGTGGCGGGGCCGGGGGGTCTTCCTACAATGAGCAGTTCTTC.

This clonotype was seen at least ten times. The chain links TRBV3-1 to TRBJ2-3; weak D call: TRBD1 (6 bases). Looked up from germline, CDR1 is LGHDT and CDR2 is YNNKEL (reference sequence). V gave up 8 bases and J gave up 5 bases, with 14 bases separating them. The length of the CDR3 is 13 residues. CDR3 DNA sequence: TGTGCCAGCGTCGACAGGAGAGGAGATACGCAGTATTTT. As protein: CASVDRRGDTQYF.

The table lists this clonotype with a few counts. The genes are TRBV12-5 and TRBJ2-5; TRBD2 agrees at 8 bases. Germline assignment: CDR1 LGHNT and CDR2 FRNRAP. J gave up 0 bases and V 3 bases, and 6 bases lay outside the gene matches. The CDR3 sequence is 16 residues long. The CDR3 region is CASGLELAAYQETQYF. CDR3 coding DNA: TGTGCTAGTGGTTTAGAACTAGCGGCGTACCAAGAGACCCAGTACTTC.

The rearrangement joins TRBV9 to TRBJ2-2, with D unclear. Trimming took 0 bases from V and 7 from J, leaving 10 bases between them. This CDR3 contains 14 residues. Germline CDR1 SGDLS, CDR2 YYNGEE. CDR3 sequence: CASSVGQAGGELFF. The CDR3 coding sequence is TGTGCCAGCAGCGTAGGGCAGGCTGGCGGGGAGCTGTTTTTT. Combining the CDR3 with reference TRBV9 and TRBJ2-2 gives the whole variable domain DSGVTQTPKHLITATGQRVTLRCSPRSGDLSVYWYQQSLDQGLQFLIQYYNGEERAKGNILERFSAQQFPDLHSELNLSSLELGDSALYFCASSVGQAGGELFFGEGSRLTVL.

This clonotype was seen only a few times. The genes are TRBV20-1 and TRBJ2-3, with D perhaps being TRBD1 or TRBD2 (5 bases each). Looked up from germline, CDR1 is DFQATT and CDR2 is SNEGSKA (reference sequence). CDR3 size: 13 residues. The germline V and J ends were trimmed by 5 bases and 6 bases, with 15 bases remaining between them. CDR3 sequence reads: CSAPVRGVDTQYF. The CDR3 DNA is TGCAGTGCTCCCGTTAGAGGGGTGGATACGCAGTATTTT.

The chain carries TRBV4-3 and TRBJ2-1, with D unclear. CDR1 LGHNA and CDR2 YSLEER come from the germline V gene. The V gene lost 0 bases and the J gene lost 6 bases, with 15 bases spanning the gap. This CDR3 spans 16 amino acids. The CDR3 nucleotides read TGCGCCAGCAGCCAAGAGGTAGGAAGGCGGATCAATGAGCAGTTCTTC. The encoded protein is CASSQEVGRRINEQFF.

V usage is TRBV20-1 and J usage is TRBJ2-5, with 8 bases lining up with TRBD1. CDR1 and CDR2 (germline): DFQATT, SNEGSKA (reference sequence). CDR3 length equals 15 residues. V lost 3 bases, J lost 5 bases, and 11 bases stayed unmatched. The CDR3 DNA is TGCAGTGCTAGTAGGACAGGGATCCCTGGGGAGACCCAGTACTTC. Encoded protein: CSASRTGIPGETQYF.

The chain employs TRBV7-8 and TRBJ2-2; 11 nucleotides agree with TRBD2. The ends lost 5 bases at V and 1 base at J; junction bases unmatched: 3. CDR3 size: 16 residues. The germline V gene encodes CDR1 SGHVS and CDR2 FQNEAQ. The CDR3 region is CASSGGLAENTGELFF. The CDR3 DNA reads as TGTGCCAGCAGCGGGGGACTAGCGGAGAACACCGGGGAGCTGTTTTTT.

In its sample, this clonotype was seen a few times. V usage is TRBV20-1 and J usage is TRBJ1-1; the D gene is possibly TRBD1 (6 bases). The germline gives CDR1 DFQATT, CDR2 SNEGSKA (reference sequence). Trimming removed 6 bases from V and 0 bases from J, with 11 bases in between. The CDR3 covers 13 residues. The CDR3 DNA reads as TGCAGTGCGAACCAGGGGTTGAACACTGAAGCTTTCTTT. It codes for CSANQGLNTEAFF.

A few counts support this clonotype. The chain employs TRBV12-3 or TRBV12-4 and TRBJ1-3, with D perhaps TRBD1 (5 bases). The CDR3 is 13 residues long. Trimming cost V 3 bases and J 2 bases, with 5 bases left between them. For the CDR3, the DNA is TGTGCCAGCAGTTTCAGGGCTGGAAACACCATATATTTT. Translating gives CASSFRAGNTIYF.

The chain uses TRBV7-3 and TRBJ2-6; no clear D gene. This CDR3 contains 15 residues. V lost 1 base and J lost 0, with 4 bases in between. Germline V lookup: CDR1 SGHTA, CDR2 FQGTGA. In DNA form, the CDR3 reads TGTGCCAGCAGCTTAATGAGCTCTGGGGCCAACGTCCTGACTTTC. Its translation is CASSLMSSGANVLTF.

This clonotype was counted a single time. J is TRBJ2-5 and V is TRBV29-1; 14 bases are shared with TRBD2. Germline loops: CDR1 SQVTM, CDR2 ANQGSEA. The V gene end was trimmed by 6 bases and the J gene end by 2 bases; junction bases not matched to a gene: 14. The CDR3 consists of 18 residues. The CDR3 protein is CSVLGLAGGHGLQETQYF. CDR3 nucleotide sequence: TGCAGCGTACTAGGACTAGCGGGGGGTCATGGTTTACAAGAGACCCAGTACTTC.

This clonotype came up a few times. CDR3 protein: CASSRPGSYNEQFF. In DNA form, the CDR3 reads TGTGCCAGCAGCCGCCCGGGTTCCTACAATGAGCAGTTCTTC. The chain is built from TRBV7-2 and TRBJ2-1; D gene ambiguous. Germline V gene data show CDR1 as SGHTA and CDR2 as FQGNSA. V shed 5 bases and J shed 1 base, with 9 bases lying between them. The CDR3 runs 14 residues. Variable domain in full (rest from reference TRBV7-2 and TRBJ2-1): GAGVSQSPSNKVTEKGKDVELRCDPISGHTALYWYRQSLGQGLEFLIYFQGNSAPDKSGLPSDRFSAERTGGSVSTLTIQRTQQEDSAVYLCASSRPGSYNEQFFGPGTRLTVL.

As for this clonotype: One end of the junction does not line up with germline, which may come from a read error. The CDR3 region is CASSQGAGGNTEVFF. CDR3 nucleotides: TGCGCCAGCAGCCAAGGTGCGGGGGGGAACACTGAAGTTTTCTTT. The V and J genes are TRBV4-1 and TRBJ1-1, with D possibly being TRBD1 (5 bases). In germline, CDR1 is MGHRA, CDR2 YSYEKL. The CDR3 runs to 15 residues.

This clonotype has more than one count but fewer than ten. This chain links TRBV25-1 with TRBJ2-5, with TRBD2 matching 10 bases. The DNA end lines up better with TRBJ2-7; the J call may be wrong. Germline values: CDR1 MGHDK, CDR2 SYGVNS. The CDR3 consists of 12 residues. Here the CDR3 reads CASRGLANEQYF. The CDR3 DNA reads as TGTGCCAGCAGGGGACTAGCGAACGAGCAGTACTTC.

The rearrangement uses TRBV7-7 and TRBJ2-5; possibly TRBD1 for D (5 bases). TRBJ2-1 explains the end of the DNA better; the J call may be wrong. This CDR3 contains 15 residues. Germline values: CDR1 SSHAT, CDR2 FNYEAQ (reference sequence). For the CDR3, the DNA is TGTGCCAGCAGCTTAAGGGGCGAAGGGTTGAATGAGCAGTTCTTC. This encodes CASSLRGEGLNEQFF.

The chain has TRBV6-5 and TRBJ1-4; TRBD1 might be the D (5 bases). There are 14 residues in the CDR3. Germline CDR1 MNHEY, CDR2 SVGAGI. Trimming shortened V by 0 bases and J by 5 bases, and 7 bases separated the two germline ends. CDR3 DNA sequence: TGTGCCAGCAGTTACTCGGGGGTAAATGAAAAACTGTTTTTT. As protein: CASSYSGVNEKLFF.

The chain employs TRBV4-1 and TRBJ1-2; 9 bases agree with TRBD1. The V and J ends lost 3 bases and 2 bases, in that order; junction bases with no gene match: 7. The CDR3 runs 16 residues. Germline V CDR1 and CDR2: MGHRA, YSYEKL. CDR3 nucleotides: TGCGCCAGCAGCCAGGCAGGACAGGGGAGGAACTATGGCTACACCTTC. Encoded protein: CASSQAGQGRNYGYTF.

The chain joins TRBV7-2 to TRBJ2-3; tentative D call: TRBD2 (7 bases). The CDR3 has 18 residues. The ends were cut back, 4 bases at V and 7 bases at J, with 27 bases in the middle. Germline V gene data show CDR1 as SGHTA and CDR2 as FQGNSA. In DNA, the CDR3 is TGTGCCAGCAGCTACCGAGGGGGATCTAGCGGAGTACAGAATACGCAGTATTTT. Amino acids: CASSYRGGSSGVQNTQYF.

The rearrangement uses TRBV9 and TRBJ2-3, with 8 bases aligning to TRBD1. After removal of 3 bases from V and 5 bases from J, the junction contained 8 bases not matched to a gene. CDR1 SGDLS and CDR2 YYNGEE come from the germline V gene. This CDR3 is built from 15 residues. CDR3 residues: CASSEGGQGRDTQYF. The CDR3 DNA sequence: TGTGCCAGCAGCGAGGGAGGACAGGGACGAGATACGCAGTATTTT.

The table lists this clonotype with a few counts. The V and J genes are TRBV12-3 or TRBV12-4 and TRBJ1-1; D gene uncertain. Trimming removed 2 bases from V and 6 bases from J, with 13 bases in between. CDR3 size: 14 residues. CDR3 bases: TGTGCCAGCAGTTTATTTGGTTCCGAGGCTGAAGCTTTCTTT. Amino acids: CASSLFGSEAEAFF.

The chain employs TRBV4-3 and TRBJ1-2; 7 bases map to TRBD1. The V gene's germline CDR1 is LGHNA and CDR2 YSLEER. This CDR3 is built from 17 residues. Trimming removed 1 base from V and 5 bases from J; junction bases left unmatched: 13. CDR3 loop: CASSQGPSGTGEYGYTF. CDR3 DNA: TGCGCCAGCAGCCAAGGGCCCAGTGGAACAGGGGAGTATGGCTACACCTTC.

This clonotype showed up just a few times. This chain joins TRBV15 and TRBJ1-1; D gene uncertain. The CDR3 contains 14 residues. V lost 5 bases and J lost 1, with 11 bases in between. Germline assignment: CDR1 LNHNV and CDR2 YYDKDF (reference sequence). Here the CDR3 reads CATSGGSRNTEAFF. The CDR3 coding sequence is TGTGCCACCAGCGGAGGGAGTCGGAACACTGAAGCTTTCTTT.

This clonotype was seen more than once but under ten times. This chain joins TRBV7-6 and TRBJ2-5, with TRBD2 matching over 10 bases. Near its end, the DNA agrees better with TRBJ2-1, so the J call may be wrong. The CDR3 has 15 amino acids. Germline CDR1 SGHVS, CDR2 FNYEAQ. Here the CDR3 DNA reads TGTGCCAGCAGCCCGAAGCGGGGGGGAAGCAATGAGCAGTTCTTC. This translates into CASSPKRGGSNEQFF.

The chain combines TRBV4-1 with TRBJ2-6, with a weak D call TRBD1 (5 bases). The CDR3 has 16 amino acids. CDR1 and CDR2 (germline): MGHRA, YSYEKL. Trimming took 0 bases from V and 4 from J, leaving 10 bases between them. CDR3 loop: CASSQDDRIGANVLTF. CDR3 sequence (DNA): TGCGCCAGCAGCCAAGATGACAGAATCGGGGCCAACGTCCTGACTTTC.

The genes are TRBV6-5 and TRBJ2-6, with a tentative D call TRBD1 (5 bases). The CDR3 contains 14 residues. Germline values: CDR1 MNHEY, CDR2 SVGAGI. V lost 7 bases and J 0 bases, leaving 7 bases between the germline ends. The CDR3 nucleotides read TGTGCCAGCAAAAGGGGCTCTGGGGCCAACGTCCTGACTTTC. Translation: CASKRGSGANVLTF.

The V gene is TRBV7-2, the J gene TRBJ2-5; D may be TRBD2 (5 bases). Trimming removed 1 base at V and 5 bases at J, with 14 bases between. The CDR3 contains 15 residues. The V gene's germline CDR1 is SGHTA and CDR2 FQGNSA. The DNA of the CDR3 is TGTGCCAGCAGCTTAGTTGTTGGACGAGGGGAGACCCAGTACTTC. It yields the protein CASSLVVGRGETQYF.